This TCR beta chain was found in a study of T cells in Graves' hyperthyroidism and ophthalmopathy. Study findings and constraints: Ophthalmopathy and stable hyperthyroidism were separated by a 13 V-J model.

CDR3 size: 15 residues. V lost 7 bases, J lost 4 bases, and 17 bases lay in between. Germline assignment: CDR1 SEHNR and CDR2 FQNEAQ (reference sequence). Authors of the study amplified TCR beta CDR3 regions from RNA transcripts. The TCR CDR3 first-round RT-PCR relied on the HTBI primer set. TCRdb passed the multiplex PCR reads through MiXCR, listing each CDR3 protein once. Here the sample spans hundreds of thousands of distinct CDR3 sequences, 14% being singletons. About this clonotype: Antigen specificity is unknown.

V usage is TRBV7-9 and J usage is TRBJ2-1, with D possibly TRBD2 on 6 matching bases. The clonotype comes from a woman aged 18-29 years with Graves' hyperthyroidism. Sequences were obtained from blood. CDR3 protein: CASTSGGFSYNEQFF. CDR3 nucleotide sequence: TGTGCCAGCACCTCCGGGGGATTTAGTTACAATGAGCAGTTCTTC.